Listed below are T cell receptor beta chains from one sample, sequenced in a study of shared clonotypes between healthy human individuals. Generated by immunoSEQ multiplex PCR, the TCRdb table keeps only in-frame clones and is missing some. The sample yields around 1,000,000 clones, 77% seen once. The sample was memory CD4+ T cells from PBMCs. The origin of the receptors is a man aged 18 to 29 in good health. Some clones in this sample may be carry-over from other donors' samples. The CDR3 runs from the conserved cysteine through the conserved F or W. A D gene is named only where the DNA matches it firmly. Not all rows give a size; the values are once, few, many and, for expanded clones, a class.

V gene	clone size	CDR3 length	D gene	J gene	CDR3 DNA	CDR3 protein
TRBV11-2	NA	14	NA	TRBJ1-2	TGTGCCAGCAGCTTAGCAGGGTCGAACTATGGCTACACCTTC	CASSLAGSNYGYTF
TRBV2	few	13	NA	TRBJ1-5	TGTGCCAGCAGTACAAGCAAGTATCAGCCCCAGCATTTT	CASSTSKYQPQHF
TRBV19	few	13	NA	TRBJ2-4	TGTGCCAGTAGTTCGAAAGCCAAAAACATTCAGTACTTC	CASSSKAKNIQYF
TRBV28	few	14	NA	TRBJ1-3	TGTGCCAGCAGTTCGCGGATCTCTGGAAACACCATATATTTT	CASSSRISGNTIYF
TRBV9	NA	13	NA	TRBJ1-1	TGTGCCAGCACCAGTGGGGCGTACACTGAAGCTTTCTTT	CASTSGAYTEAFF
TRBV13	NA	13	NA	TRBJ2-7	TGTGCCAGCAGCTTAGCCACTTCCTACGAGCAGTACTTC	CASSLATSYEQYF
TRBV29-1	NA	12	TRBD1	TRBJ2-5	TGCAGCGTTGAAGGGACAGGGAAGACCCAGTACTTC	CSVEGTGKTQYF
TRBV28	NA	16	NA	TRBJ1-3	TGTGCCAGCAGCCTGTCAGGAGCAAACTCTGGAAACACCATATATTTT	CASSLSGANSGNTIYF
TRBV2	NA	14	NA	TRBJ2-7	TGTGCCAGCAGAGACCGGGACAACTCCTACGAGCAGTACTTC	CASRDRDNSYEQYF
TRBV9	NA	15	NA	TRBJ1-2	TGTGCCAGCAGCGTAGAGGCTCGGGGGTCTTATGGCTACACCTTC	CASSVEARGSYGYTF
TRBV5-6	NA	15	NA	TRBJ2-2	TGTGCCAGCAGCTTAGAACTTGACGGCACCGGGGAGCTGTTTTTT	CASSLELDGTGELFF
TRBV28	NA	15	NA	TRBJ1-2	TGTGCCAGCAGTACCCCCGGGGGGACATCGATAGGCTACACCTTC	CASSTPGGTSIGYTF
TRBV6-5	NA	15	NA	TRBJ2-5	TGTGCCAGCAGTTACTCCCGGACTACAAAAGAGACCCAGTACTTC	CASSYSRTTKETQYF
TRBV18	NA	15	NA	TRBJ2-3	TGTGCCAGCTCACCACGGGGACGGGTCACAGATACGCAGTATTTT	CASSPRGRVTDTQYF
TRBV4-2	NA	14	TRBD1	TRBJ2-7	TGTGCCAGCAGCCAAAGGGACAGGGGGTACGAGCAGTACTTC	CASSQRDRGYEQYF
TRBV28	NA	12	TRBD2	TRBJ2-3	TGTGCAGCGGGAGGGAGCACAGATACGCAGTATTTT	CAAGGSTDTQYF
TRBV30	NA	12	NA	TRBJ1-4	TGTGCCTGGAGTGTAGGGTGGGAAAAACTGTTTTTT	CAWSVGWEKLFF
TRBV19	few	16	NA	TRBJ1-1	TGTGCCAGTAGTATTAGGGCATCGGTGGGGTACACTGAAGCTTTCTTT	CASSIRASVGYTEAFF
TRBV9	NA	15	NA	TRBJ2-1	TGTGCCAGCAGCCAAGATCCTTTGGGGGCAGGTGAGCAGTTCTTC	CASSQDPLGAGEQFF
TRBV5-1	NA	16	TRBD1	TRBJ2-1	TGCGCCAGCAGCTCGTTACAGGGGAGCTCCTACAATGAGCAGTTCTTC	CASSSLQGSSYNEQFF
TRBV5-5	NA	17	TRBD1	TRBJ1-2	TGTGCCAGCAGCACGAACCTGGACAGGGTGAGGGGCTATGGCTACACCTTC	CASSTNLDRVRGYGYTF
TRBV5-1	NA	16	TRBD2	TRBJ2-7	TGCGCCAGCAGCTTCAGCACTAGCGGGGGAACCTACGAGCAGTACTTC	CASSFSTSGGTYEQYF
TRBV5-1	NA	13	NA	TRBJ2-3	TGCGCCAGCAGCACCGGACCCACAGATACGCAGTATTTT	CASSTGPTDTQYF
TRBV30	NA	13	NA	TRBJ2-7	TGTGCCTGGAGTGGTCTAGCGAGGTACGAGCAGTACTTC	CAWSGLARYEQYF
TRBV13	NA	15	NA	TRBJ2-7	TGTGCCAGCAGCTTATCAACCGGGACCTCCTACGAGCAGTACTTC	CASSLSTGTSYEQYF
TRBV5-4	NA	15	TRBD1	TRBJ2-3	TGTGCCAGCAGCAAGGACAGGATTCTCCGAGATACGCAGTATTTT	CASSKDRILRDTQYF
TRBV6-5	NA	14	TRBD1	TRBJ1-4	TGTGCCAGCAGTTACGGGACAGGGTTAGAAAAACTGTTTTTT	CASSYGTGLEKLFF
TRBV7-9	NA	16	NA	TRBJ1-3	TGTGCCAGCAGCTTAAAAACAGGGCGCCTTGGAAACACCATATATTTT	CASSLKTGRLGNTIYF
TRBV5-5	NA	16	TRBD2	TRBJ2-7	TGTGCCAGCACCCGGTCAGCTAGCGGGAGTTCCCACGAGCAGTACTTC	CASTRSASGSSHEQYF
TRBV19	NA	15	NA	TRBJ2-1	TGTGCCAGTAGCTACGACAGCCCTTTCTACAATGAGCAGTTCTTC	CASSYDSPFYNEQFF
TRBV4-1	NA	18	TRBD2	TRBJ2-7	TGCGCCAGCAGCAACCAGCCGCGCGGCGGGAGTAATAGGTACGAGCAGTACTTC	CASSNQPRGGSNRYEQYF
TRBV10-3	NA	16	NA	TRBJ2-6	TGTGCCATCAGTGAGTCGAATGGGCGGGGGGCCAACGTCCTGACTTTC	CAISESNGRGANVLTF
TRBV27	NA	16	TRBD2	TRBJ2-7	TGTGCCAGCAGTGTTGGACTAGCGGGGGAGGACTACGAGCAGTACTTC	CASSVGLAGEDYEQYF
TRBV12-5	NA	12	NA	TRBJ2-7	TGTGCTAGTGGTTTGGGCCTACATGCGCAGTACTTC	CASGLGLHAQYF
TRBV6-6	NA	13	NA	TRBJ1-1	TGTGCCAGCAGTTACTTCCAAAACACTGAAGCTTTCTTT	CASSYFQNTEAFF
TRBV2	NA	14	TRBD1	TRBJ1-2	TGTGCCAGCAGGGAACAGGGGCTAGCCTATGGCTACACCTTC	CASREQGLAYGYTF
TRBV30	NA	13	TRBD1	TRBJ2-5	TGTGCCTGGAGCACAGGGGGCCGGGAGACCCAGTACTTC	CAWSTGGRETQYF
TRBV5-1	once	13	NA	TRBJ2-5	TGCGCCAGCAGCCCGGGCCCTATAGAGACCCAGTACTTC	CASSPGPIETQYF
TRBV5-1	many	15	NA	TRBJ2-7	TGCGCCAGCAGCTTGGCCGCAGGGGAAATCTACGAGCAGTACTTC	CASSLAAGEIYEQYF
TRBV27	NA	15	TRBD2	TRBJ2-5	TGTGCCAGCACGCGACTAGCGGGAGCTCAAGAGACCCAGTACTTC	CASTRLAGAQETQYF
TRBV5-1	NA	16	NA	TRBJ2-3	TGCGCCAGCAGCTCCGCCGGGACTGGCGCAGGAGGTACGCAGTATTTT	CASSSAGTGAGGTQYF
TRBV7-7	NA	13	NA	TRBJ2-5	TGTGCCAGCAGCCAAACAGGGATGGAGACCCAGTACTTC	CASSQTGMETQYF
TRBV9	NA	13	TRBD2	TRBJ2-1	TGTGCCAGCAGCGCTAGCGGGAGAGCAGAGCAGTTCTTC	CASSASGRAEQFF
TRBV10-3	NA	14	NA	TRBJ2-7	TGTGCCATCAGTGAGTCTACACAGCCCTACGAGCAGTACTTC	CAISESTQPYEQYF
TRBV9	NA	16	NA	TRBJ2-2	TGTGCCAGCAGCGTAGCTCTGACGGGGGTCACCGGGGAGCTGTTTTTT	CASSVALTGVTGELFF
TRBV5-1	NA	16	NA	TRBJ2-1	TGCGCCAGCAGCTTGGAAGTTCGGGCAGATCGCGATGAGCAGTTCTTC	CASSLEVRADRDEQFF
TRBV4-1	many	16	NA	TRBJ2-1	TGCGCCAGCAGCCAGGCCAGCGGAGGAAGTTACAATGAGCAGTTCTTC	CASSQASGGSYNEQFF
TRBV30	NA	13	NA	TRBJ2-3	TGTGCCTGGAACAGAGTCTTCACAGATACGCAGTATTTT	CAWNRVFTDTQYF
TRBV5-4	NA	12	NA	TRBJ2-5	TGTGCCAGCCATGGAAGGGAGGAGACCCAGTACTTC	CASHGREETQYF
TRBV9	NA	15	NA	TRBJ2-6	TGTGCCAGCAGCCGCAGGGGAAAGGGGGCCAACGTCCTGACTTTC	CASSRRGKGANVLTF
TRBV19	once	14	NA	TRBJ1-2	TGTGCCAGTAGTATCGGACAAGGAGGCTATGGCTACACCTTC	CASSIGQGGYGYTF
TRBV9	many	13	TRBD1	TRBJ1-2	TGTGCCAGCAGCGTAGGACAGGGTGATGGCTACACCTTC	CASSVGQGDGYTF
TRBV28	once	18	TRBD1	TRBJ2-7	TGTGCCAGCAGTTTTAATGAAGACTGGACAGGGGGTTTCGGAGAGCAGTACTTC	CASSFNEDWTGGFGEQYF
TRBV7-9	NA	17	TRBD1	TRBJ1-3	TGTGCCAGCAGCTTACGTGGAGGGGGCCCCTCTGGAAACACCATATATTTT	CASSLRGGGPSGNTIYF
TRBV7-2	NA	14	TRBD1	TRBJ1-2	TGTGCCAGCAGCTCCAACAGGGGGTACTATGGCTACACCTTC	CASSSNRGYYGYTF